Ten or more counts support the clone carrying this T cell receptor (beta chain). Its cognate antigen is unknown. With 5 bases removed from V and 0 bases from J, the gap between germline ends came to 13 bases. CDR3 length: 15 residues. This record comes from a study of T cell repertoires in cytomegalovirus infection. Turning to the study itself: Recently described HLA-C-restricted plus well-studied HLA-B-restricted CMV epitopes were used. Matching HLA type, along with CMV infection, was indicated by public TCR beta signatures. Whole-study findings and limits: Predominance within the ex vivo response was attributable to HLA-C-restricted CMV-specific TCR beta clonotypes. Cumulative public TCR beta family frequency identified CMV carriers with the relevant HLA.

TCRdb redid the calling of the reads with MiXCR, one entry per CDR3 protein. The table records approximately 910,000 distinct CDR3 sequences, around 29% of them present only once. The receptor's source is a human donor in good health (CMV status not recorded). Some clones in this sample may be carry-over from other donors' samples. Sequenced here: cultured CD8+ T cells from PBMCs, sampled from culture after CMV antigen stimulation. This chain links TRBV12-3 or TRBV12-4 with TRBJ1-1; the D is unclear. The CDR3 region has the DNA TGTGCCAGCAGTCGACGACGGAGAATGAACACTGAAGCTTTCTTT. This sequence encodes CASSRRRRMNTEAFF.